The 28 T cell receptor beta chains presented below share a single source sample, sequenced in a study of T-cell reconstitution after alpha-beta-depleted transplantation in children. It was with unique molecular identifiers that the TCRbeta library was prepared. MiXCR was run by TCRdb on the PCR reads, yielding one entry per CDR3 protein. Of approximately 430,000 distinct CDR3 sequences listed, around 15% are singletons. The sequenced sample was PBMCs, mostly from graft donor cells, obtained 360 days after TCRalphabeta/CD19-depleted stem cell transplant. These receptors all stem from a boy in the first two years of life who had a stem cell transplant for Wiskott-Aldrich syndrome, so the T cells may come from the graft donor.

This clonotype was detected only a few times. This chain uses TRBV20-1 with TRBJ2-7; 7 bases fit TRBD1. The length of the CDR3 is 15 residues. In germline, CDR1 is DFQATT, CDR2 SNEGSKA (reference sequence). Trimming at V came to 6 bases and at J to 2 bases, leaving 13 bases not matched to a gene. The CDR3 nucleotides read TGCAGTGCAATAAACCACCGGGACAGAGCCTACGAGCAGTACTTC. This sequence encodes CSAINHRDRAYEQYF.

The table lists this clonotype with a few counts. The chain links TRBV5-1 to TRBJ2-5, with D perhaps TRBD1 (6 bases). With 2 bases removed from V and 0 bases from J, the gap between germline ends came to 14 bases. The CDR3 sequence is 16 residues long. Germline loops: CDR1 SGHRS, CDR2 YFSETQ. The CDR3 spells CASSFGTTGYQETQYF. CDR3 nucleotide sequence: TGCGCCAGCAGCTTTGGGACAACAGGGTACCAAGAGACCCAGTACTTC.

In its sample, this clonotype was seen a few times. The chain couples TRBV4-1 to TRBJ2-1; 9 bases agree with TRBD1. In germline, CDR1 is MGHRA, CDR2 YSYEKL. V shed 2 bases, J shed 10 bases, and the junction held 12 bases outside the gene matches. There are 16 residues in the CDR3. In nucleotides, the CDR3 is TGCGCCAGCAGCCAACGGGACAGGGAGTCAAGAAACGAGCAGTTCTTC. Protein sequence: CASSQRDRESRNEQFF.

This clonotype came up a few times. The CDR3 DNA follows: TGCGCCAGCAGCTTGGTTGGGGTAGGGGCAGAGACCCAGTACTTC. It encodes CASSLVGVGAETQYF. V usage is TRBV5-1 and J usage is TRBJ2-5, with D possibly matching TRBD1 (5 bases). The CDR3 has 15 amino acids. The germline CDR1 and CDR2 sequences are SGHRS and YFSETQ. Trimming took off 0 bases at V and 4 bases at J, with 13 bases between the two ends.

This clonotype was observed a few times. The gene calls are TRBV7-2 and TRBJ2-2; TRBD2 matches 14 bases. Germline assignment: CDR1 SGHTA and CDR2 FQGNSA. With V trimmed by 4 bases and J by 8 bases, 3 bases remained unmatched. The CDR3 contains 15 residues. The CDR3 protein is CASSWTSGRLGELFF. In DNA, the CDR3 is TGTGCCAGCAGCTGGACTAGCGGGAGGTTGGGGGAGCTGTTTTTT.

The genes are TRBV12-3 or TRBV12-4 and TRBJ2-3, with a tentative D call TRBD2 (7 bases). V dropped 4 bases and J dropped 1 base, with 12 bases sitting between them. This CDR3 has 15 residues. The CDR3 DNA reads TGTGCCAGCAGTTCTCTGCGGGGGCGCACAGATACGCAGTATTTT. Translation gives CASSSLRGRTDTQYF.

This clonotype was counted a few times. The chain is built from TRBV12-3 or TRBV12-4 and TRBJ2-6; the D is unclear. V was trimmed by 1 base and J by 0 bases, leaving 7 bases between them. CDR3 length: 16 residues. The DNA for the CDR3 is TGTGCCAGCAGTTTAGTGGTCGGCTCTGGGGCCAACGTCCTGACTTTC. It codes for CASSLVVGSGANVLTF.

V is TRBV5-1 and J is TRBJ2-7, with TRBD1 identical over 9 bases. The CDR3 runs 16 residues. The ends lost 0 bases at V and 7 bases at J; junction bases unmatched: 11. Germline V CDR1 and CDR2: SGHRS, YFSETQ. The CDR3 here is CASSLVGTGWIREQYF. The CDR3 DNA follows: TGCGCCAGCAGCTTGGTCGGGACAGGGTGGATAAGGGAGCAGTACTTC.

A few counts support this clonotype. The chain couples TRBV13 to TRBJ2-7; 8 bases are shared with TRBD1. The CDR3 extends over 14 amino acids. CDR1 and CDR2 from the germline V gene are PRHDT and FYEKMQ (reference sequence). V lost 7 bases to trimming and J lost 1 base; unmatched junction nucleotides: 6. CDR3 nucleotides: TGTGCCAGCATCTACGGACAGGGTTCCTACGAGCAGTACTTC. It specifies CASIYGQGSYEQYF.

This clonotype has more than one count but fewer than ten. V and J are TRBV7-9 and TRBJ2-5; 8 bases are a match to TRBD2. CDR3 length: 14 amino acids. Germline CDR1 and CDR2: SEHNR and FQNEAQ (reference sequence). The ends lost 0 bases at V and 7 bases at J; junction bases unmatched: 4. For the CDR3, the DNA is TGTGCCAGCAGCTTAGCTGGGCTAGCGGGGACCCAGTACTTC. Translated: CASSLAGLAGTQYF. The complete variable domain, with remaining parts taken from reference TRBV7-9 and TRBJ2-5, reads DTGVSQNPRHKITKRGQNVTFRCDPISEHNRLYWYRQTLGQGPEFLTYFQNEAQLEKSRLLSDRFSAERPKGSFSTLEIQRTEQGDSAMYLCASSLAGLAGTQYFGPGTRLLVL.

V gene TRBV10-3 combines with J gene TRBJ2-4; D possibly corresponds to TRBD1 (6 bases). V lost 2 bases to trimming and J lost 2 bases, with 10 bases between them. The germline gives CDR1 ENHRY, CDR2 SYGVKD. The CDR3 runs 15 residues. CDR3 in DNA: TGTGCCATCAGTGAGGAACAGGGTACCAAAAACATTCAGTACTTC. The encoded protein is CAISEEQGTKNIQYF.

This clonotype showed up just a few times. The chain links TRBV29-1 to TRBJ2-7; D is unresolved. The CDR3 contains 11 residues. Trimming took 4 bases from V and 2 from J, leaving 6 bases between them. The germline gives CDR1 SQVTM, CDR2 ANQGSEA. The CDR3 region has the DNA TGCAGCGTTGGAAGCCCCTACGAGCAGTACTTC. It yields the protein CSVGSPYEQYF.

The rearrangement joins TRBV4-2 to TRBJ2-4, with unresolved D. V was cut by 1 base and J by 1 base, with 11 bases left in between. The CDR3 consists of 16 residues. CDR1 is LGHNA, CDR2 YNFKEQ, per germline. CDR3 in amino acids: CASSQGWGDAKNIQYF. CDR3 coding DNA: TGTGCCAGCAGCCAAGGTTGGGGTGACGCCAAAAACATTCAGTACTTC.

The chain combines TRBV7-6 with TRBJ2-5; 11 nucleotides agree with TRBD1. The CDR3 totals 20 residues. The germline CDR1 and CDR2 sequences are SGHVS and FNYEAQ. Germline trimming cut 1 base from V and 5 bases from J; bases unmatched to any gene: 18. Here the CDR3 reads CASSLEFAGQGAGRQETQYF. Written as DNA, the CDR3 is TGTGCCAGCAGCTTAGAGTTCGCCGGACAGGGGGCAGGGAGGCAGGAGACCCAGTACTTC. The whole variable domain, filled in from reference TRBV7-6 and TRBJ2-5, reads GAGVSQSPRYKVTKRGQDVALRCDPISGHVSLYWYRQALGQGPEFLTYFNYEAQQDKSGLPNDRFSAERPEGSISTLTIQRTEQRDSAMYRCASSLEFAGQGAGRQETQYFGPGTRLLVL.

The gene calls are TRBV3-1 and TRBJ2-1, with 8 bases fitting TRBD1. Per the germline V gene, CDR1 is LGHDT and CDR2 is YNNKEL (reference sequence). The CDR3 contains 16 residues. V lost 0 bases, J lost 1 base, and 2 bases stayed unmatched. The CDR3 loop is CASSQDWDRSYNEQFF. The CDR3 bases are TGTGCCAGCAGCCAAGATTGGGACAGGTCCTACAATGAGCAGTTCTTC.

V and J are TRBV7-8 and TRBJ2-5; tentatively, D is TRBD2 (6 bases). The germline V and J ends were trimmed by 1 base and 1 base, with 19 bases remaining between them. This CDR3 has 18 amino acids. Germline CDR1 SGHVS, CDR2 FQNEAQ. CDR3 bases: TGTGCCAGCAGCTTAGGCCCGGGTGGCGGGAAGGTCCAAGAGACCCAGTACTTC. It codes for CASSLGPGGGKVQETQYF.

This clonotype appeared a few times. The chain couples TRBV28 to TRBJ2-3, with D unclear. With 6 bases removed from V and 1 base from J, the gap between germline ends came to 11 bases. This CDR3 is built from 14 residues. Germline loops: CDR1 MDHEN, CDR2 SYDVKM. This CDR3 reads CASSTRLGTDTQYF. In DNA form, the CDR3 reads TGTGCCAGCAGCACCCGACTTGGCACAGATACGCAGTATTTT. Using reference TRBV28 and TRBJ2-3 for the parts outside the CDR3, the full variable domain is DVKVTQSSRYLVKRTGEKVFLECVQDMDHENMFWYRQDPGLGLRLIYFSYDVKMKEKGDIPEGYSVSREKKERFSLILESASTNQTSMYLCASSTRLGTDTQYFGPGTRLTVL.

J is TRBJ2-7 and V is TRBV5-6, with D hard to call. Per germline, CDR1 SGHDT and CDR2 YYEEEE. This CDR3 spans 17 amino acids. With 8 bases removed from V and 0 bases from J, the gap between germline ends came to 24 bases. The CDR3 is CARSPGLIGLSSYEQYF. CDR3 DNA sequence: TGTGCCAGGAGCCCCGGTCTAATCGGGTTAAGCTCCTACGAGCAGTACTTC.

This clonotype was counted only a few times. The chain couples TRBV12-3 or TRBV12-4 to TRBJ2-1, with TRBD1 identical over 8 bases. CDR3 length: 16 residues. The V gene end was trimmed by 4 bases and the J gene end by 3 bases; junction bases not matched to a gene: 8. The CDR3 loop is CASSSTGGMVYNEQFF. CDR3 bases: TGTGCCAGCAGTTCAACAGGGGGTATGGTCTACAATGAGCAGTTCTTC.

The V call is TRBV12-3 or TRBV12-4, the J call TRBJ1-1; D is unclear. CDR3 size: 16 residues. V lost 2 bases to trimming and J lost 2 bases, with 15 bases between them. CDR3 loop: CASSLYPVSVNTEAFF. Here the CDR3 DNA reads TGTGCCAGCAGTTTATATCCAGTCTCCGTTAACACTGAAGCTTTCTTT.

This clonotype was observed at least ten times. V usage is TRBV6-2 or TRBV6-3 and J usage is TRBJ2-1; D might be TRBD2 (6 bases). CDR3 length equals 14 residues. Looked up from germline, CDR1 is MNHEY and CDR2 is SVGEGT. The V end lost 2 bases, the J end lost 3 bases, and 8 bases lay between the germline ends. The CDR3 loop reads CASSYRGGYNEQFF. The CDR3, as DNA: TGTGCCAGCAGTTACAGGGGAGGCTACAATGAGCAGTTCTTC.

This clonotype came up a few times. This chain links TRBV20-1 with TRBJ2-2, with 8 bases lining up with TRBD2. This CDR3 is built from 14 residues. Germline V lookup: CDR1 DFQATT, CDR2 SNEGSKA (reference sequence). V was clipped by 6 bases and J by 2 bases; unmatched bases: 5. The CDR3 DNA reads TGCAGTGCAGGCGGGAGGCTAAACACCGGGGAGCTGTTTTTT. Protein sequence: CSAGGRLNTGELFF.

V is TRBV7-2 and J is TRBJ1-6, with D possibly being TRBD1 (6 bases). The V gene's germline CDR1 is SGHTA and CDR2 FQGNSA. Trimming stripped 3 bases from V and 10 bases from J, with 10 bases between. The CDR3 consists of 13 residues. In nucleotides, the CDR3 is TGTGCCAGCAGCTTCAGGGACATATCACCCCTCCACTTT. Residues: CASSFRDISPLHF.

The chain joins TRBV4-1 to TRBJ2-3, with TRBD1 matching over 8 bases. The germline CDR1 and CDR2 sequences are MGHRA and YSYEKL. The V gene end was trimmed by 3 bases and the J gene end by 0 bases; junction bases not matched to a gene: 2. The length of the CDR3 is 15 residues. The CDR3 loop reads CASSQRDRSTDTQYF. DNA for the CDR3: TGCGCCAGCAGCCAGCGGGACAGGAGCACAGATACGCAGTATTTT.

In this sample, this clonotype turned up a few times. The chain carries TRBV15 and TRBJ2-3; D possibly matches TRBD1 or TRBD2 (5 bases each). The CDR3 length is 13 residues. Germline CDR1 reads LNHNV; CDR2 reads YYDKDF (reference sequence). Trimming removed 9 bases at V and 0 bases at J, with 10 bases between. CDR3 bases: TGTGCCACGGAGTGGGACAGCACAGATACGCAGTATTTT. Translated: CATEWDSTDTQYF.

This chain uses TRBV24-1 with TRBJ2-1; 11 positions match TRBD2. Germline V gene sequence: CDR1 KGHDR, CDR2 SFDVKD. J was trimmed by 0 bases and V by 6 bases; bases with no gene match: 3. The CDR3 is made up of 16 amino acids. The CDR3 reads CATSTSGRPSYNEQFF. The CDR3 DNA reads TGTGCCACCAGTACTAGCGGGAGACCCTCCTACAATGAGCAGTTCTTC.

This clonotype turned up a few times. The chain couples TRBV29-1 to TRBJ1-1, with D possibly TRBD1 on 5 matching bases. This CDR3 region has 14 residues. Germline V gene lookup returns CDR1 SQVTM and CDR2 ANQGSEA. V was trimmed by 1 base and J by 1 base, leaving 10 bases between them. In DNA, the CDR3 is TGCAGCGTTGAAGGGAGACAGAGGAACACTGAAGCTTTCTTT. Translated, it gives CSVEGRQRNTEAFF. Full variable domain (outside the CDR3, taken from reference TRBV29-1 and TRBJ1-1): SAVISQKPSRDICQRGTSLTIQCQVDSQVTMMFWYRQQPGQSLTLIATANQGSEATYESGFVIDKFPISRPNLTFSTLTVSNMSPEDSSIYLCSVEGRQRNTEAFFGQGTRLTVV.

The chain is built from TRBV28 and TRBJ1-2, with 10 bases identical to TRBD1. Germline V gene sequence: CDR1 MDHEN, CDR2 SYDVKM. Losses at the gene ends were 3 bases for V and 4 bases for J; bases not matched to a gene: 8. The CDR3 consists of 16 residues. CDR3 in DNA: TGTGCCAGCAGTTTCCAGAGGACAGGGGGGGGCTATGGCTACACCTTC. The encoded protein is CASSFQRTGGGYGYTF.